This T cell receptor (beta chain) was documented in a study of beta chain features in type 1 diabetes. Whole-study results and caveats: Across all four CD4+ subsets, people with type 1 diabetes showed modestly shorter TCRB CDR3s.

Expressed TCRB transcripts were sequenced after all isolated RNA was converted to cDNA. Measured with immunoSEQ multiplex PCR; TCRdb has only the in-frame clones, and not every one. The sample gives some 290,000 clones, approximately 24% of which show up once; over 0.01% is in the top ten. V lost 0 bases, J lost 6 bases, and 8 bases stayed unmatched. This CDR3 region has 15 residues. Per germline, CDR1 SGHRS and CDR2 YFSETQ. In total, each donor contributed a single heparinised blood draw that averaged approximately 120 mL. This clone was recorded a few times. The antigen remains undetermined. Specimen: naive CD4+ T cells from blood. The TCR was taken from a woman aged 25 to 45 with type 1 diabetes. The chain couples TRBV5-1 to TRBJ1-2, with 7 bases lining up with TRBD1. The CDR3 DNA follows: TGCGCCAGCAGCTTGGGGACAGGCTCTTTGAATGGCTACACCTTC. Its translation: CASSLGTGSLNGYTF.